These 8 T cell receptor beta chains were sequenced from one sample in a study of T cell repertoires in cytomegalovirus infection. TCRdb ran MiXCR on the reads and lists one entry per CDR3 protein. The sample carries almost 300,000 distinct CDR3 sequences, roughly 9.3% recorded once. The sequencing sample was made of PBMCs. Every receptor here comes from a human donor in good health (CMV status not recorded). Some clones in this sample may be carry-over from other donors' samples.

Details on this clonotype: A single base separates this from a much larger clone, so it may be a read error. The chain has TRBV6-8 and TRBJ1-1, with D possibly being TRBD1 (5 bases). The CDR3 sequence is 13 residues long. The germline V gene has CDR1 MNHGY and CDR2 SAAAGT. CDR3 DNA: TGTGTCAGCAGAGACAGCCCTAACACTGAAGCTTTCTTT. As protein: CVSRDSPNTEAFF.

This clonotype was seen many times. J is TRBJ2-3 and V is TRBV12-3 or TRBV12-4; perhaps TRBD1 as D (5 bases). The CDR3 loop spans 13 amino acids. Trimming pared 6 bases from V and 6 bases from J, leaving 13 bases between. Here the CDR3 reads CASRLTGADTQYF. The CDR3 DNA reads as TGTGCCAGCAGGCTGACTGGGGCGGATACGCAGTATTTT.

The table lists this clonotype with many counts. V usage is TRBV3-1 and J usage is TRBJ2-1, with 9 nucleotides matching TRBD1. In germline, CDR1 is LGHDT, CDR2 YNNKEL (reference sequence). This CDR3 is built from 15 residues. The trim removed 0 bases at V and 7 bases at J, leaving 4 bases unmatched. CDR3 DNA: TGTGCCAGCAGCCAAGACGGGGACAGGGCAAATGAGCAGTTCTTC. Translation: CASSQDGDRANEQFF.

V is TRBV28 and J is TRBJ2-3; D may match TRBD1 or TRBD2 (7 bases each). Deletions cut 6 bases from V and 2 bases from J, with 12 bases between. Germline CDR1 is MDHEN and CDR2 is SYDVKM. The length of the CDR3 is 14 residues. The DNA of the CDR3 is TGTGCCAGCAGGCAGGGGGGGAACACAGATACGCAGTATTTT. The encoded protein is CASRQGGNTDTQYF. Drawing the rest from reference TRBV28 and TRBJ2-3, the complete variable domain is DVKVTQSSRYLVKRTGEKVFLECVQDMDHENMFWYRQDPGLGLRLIYFSYDVKMKEKGDIPEGYSVSREKKERFSLILESASTNQTSMYLCASRQGGNTDTQYFGPGTRLTVL.

At least ten counts were recorded for this clonotype. The chain combines TRBV28 with TRBJ1-2, with D maybe TRBD1 (5 bases). V shed 6 bases and J shed 0 bases, with 11 bases lying between them. The CDR3 contains 14 residues. The germline V gene encodes CDR1 MDHEN and CDR2 SYDVKM. CDR3 sequence (DNA): TGTGCCAGCAGACCGGGACCCTCTAACTATGGCTACACCTTC. This encodes CASRPGPSNYGYTF.

This clonotype was recorded at least ten times. The chain has TRBV6-1 and TRBJ1-2, with D hard to call. CDR3 length equals 16 residues. Per germline, CDR1 MNHNS and CDR2 SASEGT. Trimming took off 5 bases at V and 2 bases at J, with 18 bases between the two ends. CDR3 sequence reads: CASSPPGSLRNYGYTF. The CDR3, as DNA: TGTGCCAGCAGTCCGCCCGGGTCCTTGAGGAACTATGGCTACACCTTC.

This clonotype was found many times. CDR3 nucleotides: TGTGCCAGCAGCTCTAGAATTGAATCCTACAATGAGCAGTTCTTC. Translation: CASSSRIESYNEQFF. The V gene is TRBV5-4, the J gene TRBJ2-1; no clear D gene. This CDR3 spans 15 amino acids. From germline, CDR1 is SGHNT and CDR2 YYREEE (reference sequence). Trimming pared 3 bases from V and 1 base from J, leaving 11 bases between.

The chain uses TRBV29-1 and TRBJ1-1; D perhaps matches TRBD1 (5 bases). Trimming left V 5 bases short and J 1 base short, with 8 bases between. The CDR3 runs 12 residues. The germline V gene has CDR1 SQVTM and CDR2 ANQGSEA. Here the CDR3 reads CSVRDGNTEAFF. The DNA for the CDR3 is TGCAGCGTTAGGGACGGGAACACTGAAGCTTTCTTT. Full variable domain (remainder filled in from reference TRBV29-1 and TRBJ1-1): SAVISQKPSRDICQRGTSLTIQCQVDSQVTMMFWYRQQPGQSLTLIATANQGSEATYESGFVIDKFPISRPNLTFSTLTVSNMSPEDSSIYLCSVRDGNTEAFFGQGTRLTVV.